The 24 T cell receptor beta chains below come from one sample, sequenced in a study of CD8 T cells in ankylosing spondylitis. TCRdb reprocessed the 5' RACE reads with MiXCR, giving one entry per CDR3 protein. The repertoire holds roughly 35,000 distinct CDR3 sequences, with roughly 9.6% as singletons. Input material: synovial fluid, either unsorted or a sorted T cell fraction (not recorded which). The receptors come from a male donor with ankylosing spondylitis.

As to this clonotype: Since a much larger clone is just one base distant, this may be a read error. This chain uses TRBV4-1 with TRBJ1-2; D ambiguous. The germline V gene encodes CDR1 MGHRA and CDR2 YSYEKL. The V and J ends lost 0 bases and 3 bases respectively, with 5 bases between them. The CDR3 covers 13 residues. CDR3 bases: TGCGCCAGCAGCCAAGACCCTGACTATGGCTACACCTTC. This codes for CASSQDPDYGYTF.

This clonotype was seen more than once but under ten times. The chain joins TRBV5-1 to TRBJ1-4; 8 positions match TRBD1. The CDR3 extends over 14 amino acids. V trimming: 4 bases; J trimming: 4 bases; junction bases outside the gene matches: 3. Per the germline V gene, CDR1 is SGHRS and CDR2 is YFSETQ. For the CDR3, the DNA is TGCGCCAGCAGCCTGGACAGGGATAATGAAAAACTGTTTTTT. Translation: CASSLDRDNEKLFF. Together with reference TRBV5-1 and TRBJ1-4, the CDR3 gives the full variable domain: KAGVTQTPRYLIKTRGQQVTLSCSPISGHRSVSWYQQTPGQGLQFLFEYFSETQRNKGNFPGRFSGRQFSNSRSEMNVSTLELGDSALYLCASSLDRDNEKLFFGSGTQLSVL.

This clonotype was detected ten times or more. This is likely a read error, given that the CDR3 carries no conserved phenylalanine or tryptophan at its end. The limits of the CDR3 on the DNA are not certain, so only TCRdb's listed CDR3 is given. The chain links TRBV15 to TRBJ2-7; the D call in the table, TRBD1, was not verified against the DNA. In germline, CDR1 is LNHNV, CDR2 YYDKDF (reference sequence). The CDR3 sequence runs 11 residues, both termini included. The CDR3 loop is CATSSSGTIEI.

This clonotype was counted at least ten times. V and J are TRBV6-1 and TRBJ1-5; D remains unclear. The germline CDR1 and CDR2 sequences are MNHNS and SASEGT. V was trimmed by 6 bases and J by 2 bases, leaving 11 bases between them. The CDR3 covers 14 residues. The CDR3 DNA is TGTGCCAGCAGGCGCGGCGACGGCAATCAGCCCCAGCATTTT. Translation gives CASRRGDGNQPQHF.

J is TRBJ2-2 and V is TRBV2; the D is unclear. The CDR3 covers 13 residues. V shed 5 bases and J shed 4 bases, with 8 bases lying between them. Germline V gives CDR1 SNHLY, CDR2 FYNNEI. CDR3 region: CASSWGVTGELFF. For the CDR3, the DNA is TGTGCCAGCAGTTGGGGTGTCACCGGGGAGCTGTTTTTT.

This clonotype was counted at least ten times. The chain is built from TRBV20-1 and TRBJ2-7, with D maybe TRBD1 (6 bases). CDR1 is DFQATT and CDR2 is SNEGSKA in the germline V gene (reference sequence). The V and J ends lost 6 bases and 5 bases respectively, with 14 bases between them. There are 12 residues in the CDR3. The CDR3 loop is CSALQGAHEQYF. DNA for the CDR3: TGCAGTGCACTACAGGGAGCCCACGAGCAGTACTTC.

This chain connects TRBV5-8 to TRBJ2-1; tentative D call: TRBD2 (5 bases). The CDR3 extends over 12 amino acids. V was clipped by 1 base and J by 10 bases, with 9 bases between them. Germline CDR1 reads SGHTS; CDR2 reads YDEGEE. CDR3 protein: CASSLLREEQFF. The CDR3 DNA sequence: TGTGCCAGCAGCTTGCTTAGGGAGGAGCAGTTCTTC.

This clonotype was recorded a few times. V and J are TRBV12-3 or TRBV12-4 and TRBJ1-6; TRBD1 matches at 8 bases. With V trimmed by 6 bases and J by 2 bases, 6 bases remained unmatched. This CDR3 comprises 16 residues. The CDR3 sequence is CASSPGQGTYNSPLHF. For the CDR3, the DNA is TGTGCCAGCAGCCCCGGACAGGGAACCTATAATTCACCCCTCCACTTT.

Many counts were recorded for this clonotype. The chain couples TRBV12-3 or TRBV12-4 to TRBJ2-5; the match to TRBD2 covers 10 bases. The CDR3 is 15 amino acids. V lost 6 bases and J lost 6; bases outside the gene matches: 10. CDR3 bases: TGTGCCAGCAGCACAGCGGGAGGGCCTCTACAGACCCAGTACTTC. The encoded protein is CASSTAGGPLQTQYF.

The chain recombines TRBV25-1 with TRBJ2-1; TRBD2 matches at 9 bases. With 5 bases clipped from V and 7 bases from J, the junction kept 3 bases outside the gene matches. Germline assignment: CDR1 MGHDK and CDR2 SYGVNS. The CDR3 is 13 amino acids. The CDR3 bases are TGTGCCAGCAGTCGACTAGCGGCTAATGAGCAGTTCTTC. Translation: CASSRLAANEQFF.

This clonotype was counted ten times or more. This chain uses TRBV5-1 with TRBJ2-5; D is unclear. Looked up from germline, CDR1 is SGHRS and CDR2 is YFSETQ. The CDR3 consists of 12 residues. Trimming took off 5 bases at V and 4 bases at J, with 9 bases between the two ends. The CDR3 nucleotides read TGCGCCAGCAGGGTTTCAGGAGAGACCCAGTACTTC. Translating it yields CASRVSGETQYF.

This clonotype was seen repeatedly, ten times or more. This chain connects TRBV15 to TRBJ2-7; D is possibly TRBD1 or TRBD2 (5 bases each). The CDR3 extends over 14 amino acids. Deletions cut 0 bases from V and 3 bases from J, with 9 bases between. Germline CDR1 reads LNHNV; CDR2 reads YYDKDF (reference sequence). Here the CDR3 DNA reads TGTGCCACCAGCAGAGAGGGGGATAGCTACGAGCAGTACTTC. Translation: CATSREGDSYEQYF.

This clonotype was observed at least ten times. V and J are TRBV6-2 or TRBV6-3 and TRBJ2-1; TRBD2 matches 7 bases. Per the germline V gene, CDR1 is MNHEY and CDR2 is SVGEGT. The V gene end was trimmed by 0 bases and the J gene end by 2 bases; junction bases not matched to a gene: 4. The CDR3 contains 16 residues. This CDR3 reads CASSYSSSGPYNEQFF. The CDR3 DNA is TGTGCCAGCAGTTACTCTAGTAGCGGGCCCTACAATGAGCAGTTCTTC.

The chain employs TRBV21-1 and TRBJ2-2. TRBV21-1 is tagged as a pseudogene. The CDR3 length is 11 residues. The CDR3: CASSSDPGLFF. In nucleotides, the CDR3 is TGTGCCAGCAGCAGCGACCCTGGACTGTTTTTT.

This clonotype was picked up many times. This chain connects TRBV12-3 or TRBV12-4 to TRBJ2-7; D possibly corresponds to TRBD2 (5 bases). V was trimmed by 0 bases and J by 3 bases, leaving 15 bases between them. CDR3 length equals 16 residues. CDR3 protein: CASSLALGRDYYEQYF. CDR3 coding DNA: TGTGCCAGCAGTTTAGCGCTAGGGCGAGACTACTACGAGCAGTACTTC.

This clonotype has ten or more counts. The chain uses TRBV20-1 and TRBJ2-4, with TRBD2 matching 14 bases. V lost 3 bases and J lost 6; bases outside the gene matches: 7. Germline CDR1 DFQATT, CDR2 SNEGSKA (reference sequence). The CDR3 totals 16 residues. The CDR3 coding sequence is TGCAGTGCTAGGTCGGGACTAGCGGGAGCCGGAAACATTCAGTACTTC. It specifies CSARSGLAGAGNIQYF.

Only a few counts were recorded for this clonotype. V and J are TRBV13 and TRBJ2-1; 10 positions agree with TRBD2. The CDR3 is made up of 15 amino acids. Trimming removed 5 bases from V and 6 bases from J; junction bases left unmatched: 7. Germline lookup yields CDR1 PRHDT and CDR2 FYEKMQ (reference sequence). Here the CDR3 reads CASSPAGGPVNEQFF. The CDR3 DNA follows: TGTGCCAGCAGCCCAGCGGGAGGGCCAGTCAATGAGCAGTTCTTC.

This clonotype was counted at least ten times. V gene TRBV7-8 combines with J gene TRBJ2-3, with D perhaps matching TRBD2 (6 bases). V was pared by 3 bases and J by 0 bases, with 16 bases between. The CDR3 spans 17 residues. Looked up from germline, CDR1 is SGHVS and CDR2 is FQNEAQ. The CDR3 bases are TGTGCCAGCAGCTTTAGGGGTGGGGGAGGAAGCACAGATACGCAGTATTTT. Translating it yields CASSFRGGGGSTDTQYF.

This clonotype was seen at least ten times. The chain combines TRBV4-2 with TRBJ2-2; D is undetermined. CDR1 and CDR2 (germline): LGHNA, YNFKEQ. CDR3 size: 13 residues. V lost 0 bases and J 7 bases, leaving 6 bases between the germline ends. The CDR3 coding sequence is TGTGCCAGCAGCCAAGATCAGGTCGGGGAGCTGTTTTTT. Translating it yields CASSQDQVGELFF.

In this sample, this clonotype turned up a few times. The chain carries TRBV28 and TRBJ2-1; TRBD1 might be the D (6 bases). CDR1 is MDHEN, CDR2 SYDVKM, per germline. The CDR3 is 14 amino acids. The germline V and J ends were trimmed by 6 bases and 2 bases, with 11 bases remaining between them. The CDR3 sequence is CASSPRQAYNEQFF. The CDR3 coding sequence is TGTGCCAGCAGCCCGCGACAGGCCTACAATGAGCAGTTCTTC.

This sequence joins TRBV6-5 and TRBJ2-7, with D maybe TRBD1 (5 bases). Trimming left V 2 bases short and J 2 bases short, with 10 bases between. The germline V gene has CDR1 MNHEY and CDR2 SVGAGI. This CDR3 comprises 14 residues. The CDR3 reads CASSYTPGPYEQYF. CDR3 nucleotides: TGTGCCAGCAGTTACACACCAGGGCCCTACGAGCAGTACTTC.

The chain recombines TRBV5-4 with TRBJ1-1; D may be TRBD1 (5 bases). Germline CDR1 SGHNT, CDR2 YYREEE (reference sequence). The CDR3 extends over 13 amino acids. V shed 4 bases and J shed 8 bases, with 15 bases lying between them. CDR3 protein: CASSRGSQAEAFF. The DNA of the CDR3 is TGTGCCAGCAGCCGAGGGTCACAGGCAGAAGCTTTCTTT.

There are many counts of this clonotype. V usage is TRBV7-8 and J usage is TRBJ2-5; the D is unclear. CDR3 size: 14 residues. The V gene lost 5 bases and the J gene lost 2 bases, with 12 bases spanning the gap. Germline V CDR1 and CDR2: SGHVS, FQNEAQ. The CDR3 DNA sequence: TGTGCCAGCAGCCCCGGCAGGCAGCAAGAGACCCAGTACTTC. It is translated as CASSPGRQQETQYF.

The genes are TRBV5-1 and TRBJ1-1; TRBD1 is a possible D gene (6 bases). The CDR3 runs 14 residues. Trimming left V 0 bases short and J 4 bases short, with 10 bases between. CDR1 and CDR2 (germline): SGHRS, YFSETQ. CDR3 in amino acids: CASSLAPGATEAFF. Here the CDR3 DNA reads TGCGCCAGCAGCTTGGCTCCAGGGGCCACTGAAGCTTTCTTT.